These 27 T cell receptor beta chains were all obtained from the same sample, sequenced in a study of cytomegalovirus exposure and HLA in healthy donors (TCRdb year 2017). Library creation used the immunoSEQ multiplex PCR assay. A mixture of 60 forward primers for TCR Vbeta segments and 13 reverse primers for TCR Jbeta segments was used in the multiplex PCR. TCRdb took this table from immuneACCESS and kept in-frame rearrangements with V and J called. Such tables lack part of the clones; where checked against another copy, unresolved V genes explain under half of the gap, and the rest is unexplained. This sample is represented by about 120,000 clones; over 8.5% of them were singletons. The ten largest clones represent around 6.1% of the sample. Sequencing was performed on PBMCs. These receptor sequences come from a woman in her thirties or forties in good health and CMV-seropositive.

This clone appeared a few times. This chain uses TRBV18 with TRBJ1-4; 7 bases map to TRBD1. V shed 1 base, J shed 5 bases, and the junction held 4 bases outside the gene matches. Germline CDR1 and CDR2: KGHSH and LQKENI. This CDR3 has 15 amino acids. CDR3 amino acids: CASSPQGAENEKLFF. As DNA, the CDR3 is TGTGCCAGCTCACCACAGGGGGCGGAGAATGAAAAACTGTTTTTT.

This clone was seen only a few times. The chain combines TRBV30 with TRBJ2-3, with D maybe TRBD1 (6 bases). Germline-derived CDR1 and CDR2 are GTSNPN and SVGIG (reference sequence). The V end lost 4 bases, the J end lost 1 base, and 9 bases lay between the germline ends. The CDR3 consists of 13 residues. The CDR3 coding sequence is TGTGCCTGGACAGGGGACGGCACAGATACGCAGTATTTT. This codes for CAWTGDGTDTQYF.

The CDR3 loop reads CASSLAVDSASYGYTF. The CDR3 DNA reads as TGTGCCAGCAGCTTGGCGGTCGACAGCGCGAGCTATGGCTACACCTTC. The chain links TRBV5-5 to TRBJ1-2; D is possibly TRBD1 (5 bases). From germline, CDR1 is SGHKS and CDR2 YYEKEE (reference sequence). The CDR3 length is 16 residues. The V end was cut by 0 bases, the J end by 4 bases, with 16 bases between.

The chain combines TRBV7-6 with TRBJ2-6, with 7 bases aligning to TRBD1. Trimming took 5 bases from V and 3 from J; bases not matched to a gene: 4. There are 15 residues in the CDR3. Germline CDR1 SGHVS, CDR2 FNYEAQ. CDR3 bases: TGTGCCAGCAGCCTGTGGACAGGTGGGGCCAACGTCCTGACTTTC. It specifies CASSLWTGGANVLTF.

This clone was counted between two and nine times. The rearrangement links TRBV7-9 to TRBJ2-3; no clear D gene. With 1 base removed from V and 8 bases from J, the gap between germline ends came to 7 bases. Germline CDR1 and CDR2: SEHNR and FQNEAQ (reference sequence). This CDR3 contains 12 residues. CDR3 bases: TGTGCCAGCAGCTTAGAGAGGCGTACGCAGTATTTT. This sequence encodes CASSLERRTQYF. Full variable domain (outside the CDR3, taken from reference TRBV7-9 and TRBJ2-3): DTGVSQNPRHKITKRGQNVTFRCDPISEHNRLYWYRQTLGQGPEFLTYFQNEAQLEKSRLLSDRFSAERPKGSFSTLEIQRTEQGDSAMYLCASSLERRTQYFGPGTRLTVL.

As DNA, the CDR3 is TGTGCCAGCAGCTTAAGTGGAAGGCAGGGGGCTGAAGCTTTCTTT. This codes for CASSLSGRQGAEAFF. V gene TRBV11-2 combines with J gene TRBJ1-1, with 7 bases lining up with TRBD1. Germline V gene sequence: CDR1 SGHAT, CDR2 FQNNGV. Trimming at V came to 2 bases and at J to 6 bases, leaving 9 bases not matched to a gene. This CDR3 is built from 15 residues.

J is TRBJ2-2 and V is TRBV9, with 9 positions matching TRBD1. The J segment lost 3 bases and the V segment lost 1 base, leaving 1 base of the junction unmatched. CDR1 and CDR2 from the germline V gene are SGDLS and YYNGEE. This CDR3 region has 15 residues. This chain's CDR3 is CASSVWDRDTGELFF. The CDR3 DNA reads TGTGCCAGCAGCGTATGGGACAGGGACACCGGGGAGCTGTTTTTT.

The CDR3 loop is CASSRGINTEAFF. The CDR3 DNA reads as TGTGCCAGCAGTCGGGGAATTAACACTGAAGCTTTCTTT. The rearrangement links TRBV6-5 to TRBJ1-1; the D is unclear. There are 13 residues in the CDR3. V lost 5 bases, J lost 2 bases, and 9 bases lay in between. The V gene's germline CDR1 is MNHEY and CDR2 SVGAGI.

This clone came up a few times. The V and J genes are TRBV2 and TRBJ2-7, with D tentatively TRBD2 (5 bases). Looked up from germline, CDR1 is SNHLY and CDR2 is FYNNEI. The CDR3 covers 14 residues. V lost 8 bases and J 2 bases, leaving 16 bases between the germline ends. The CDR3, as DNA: TGTGCCAGCGGTTCAAGAGGGCATACCTACGAGCAGTACTTC. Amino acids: CASGSRGHTYEQYF.

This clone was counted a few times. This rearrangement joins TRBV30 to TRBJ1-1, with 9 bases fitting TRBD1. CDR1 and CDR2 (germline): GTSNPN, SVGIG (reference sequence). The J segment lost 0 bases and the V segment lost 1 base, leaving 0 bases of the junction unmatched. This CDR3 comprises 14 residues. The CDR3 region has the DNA TGTGCCTGGAGTGGGACAGGGGTGAACACTGAAGCTTTCTTT. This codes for CAWSGTGVNTEAFF.

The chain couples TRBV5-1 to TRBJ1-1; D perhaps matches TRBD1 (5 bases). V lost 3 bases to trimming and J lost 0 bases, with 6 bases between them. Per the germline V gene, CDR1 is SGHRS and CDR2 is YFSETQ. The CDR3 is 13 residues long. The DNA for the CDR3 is TGCGCCAGCAGCTCGGGGGTGAACACTGAAGCTTTCTTT. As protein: CASSSGVNTEAFF.

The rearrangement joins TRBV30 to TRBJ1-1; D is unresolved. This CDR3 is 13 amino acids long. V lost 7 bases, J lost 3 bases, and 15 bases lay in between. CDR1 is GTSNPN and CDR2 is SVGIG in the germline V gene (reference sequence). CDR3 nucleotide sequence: TGTGCCTACAACCAGCGTATGGACACTGAAGCTTTCTTT. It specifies CAYNQRMDTEAFF.

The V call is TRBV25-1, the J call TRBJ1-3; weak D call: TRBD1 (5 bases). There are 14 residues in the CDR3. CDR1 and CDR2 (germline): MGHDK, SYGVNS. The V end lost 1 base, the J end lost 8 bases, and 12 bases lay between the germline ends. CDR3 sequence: CASSESGQGHTIYF. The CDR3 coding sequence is TGTGCCAGCAGTGAATCGGGCCAGGGCCACACCATATATTTT. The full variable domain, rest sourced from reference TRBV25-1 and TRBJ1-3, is EADIYQTPRYLVIGTGKKITLECSQTMGHDKMYWYQQDPGMELHLIHYSYGVNSTEKGDLSSESTVSRIRTEHFPLTLESARPSHTSQYLCASSESGQGHTIYFGEGSWLTVV.

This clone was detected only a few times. CDR3 DNA: TGCGCCAGCAGCCAAGCCTACTCCGGGACAGGAAGCTCCTACGAGCAGTACTTC. Its protein product is CASSQAYSGTGSSYEQYF. The chain has TRBV4-1 and TRBJ2-7; 8 positions agree with TRBD1. This CDR3 has 18 residues. Trimming cost V 1 base and J 0 bases; bases outside gene matches: 11. Per the germline V gene, CDR1 is MGHRA and CDR2 is YSYEKL.

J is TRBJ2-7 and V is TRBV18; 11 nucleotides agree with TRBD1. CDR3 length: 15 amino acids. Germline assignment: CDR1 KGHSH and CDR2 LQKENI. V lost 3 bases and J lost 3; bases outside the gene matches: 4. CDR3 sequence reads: CASSPGQGAIYEQYF. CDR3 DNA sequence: TGTGCCAGCTCACCCGGACAGGGGGCCATCTACGAGCAGTACTTC.

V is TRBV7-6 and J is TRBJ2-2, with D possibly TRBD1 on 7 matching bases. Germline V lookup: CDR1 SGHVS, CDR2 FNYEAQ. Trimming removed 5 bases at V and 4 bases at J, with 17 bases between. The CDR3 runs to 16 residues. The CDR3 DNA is TGTGCCAGCAGCATATTGGAGGGGGCCGCCACCGGGGAGCTGTTTTTT. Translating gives CASSILEGAATGELFF. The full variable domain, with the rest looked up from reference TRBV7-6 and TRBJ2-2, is GAGVSQSPRYKVTKRGQDVALRCDPISGHVSLYWYRQALGQGPEFLTYFNYEAQQDKSGLPNDRFSAERPEGSISTLTIQRTEQRDSAMYRCASSILEGAATGELFFGEGSRLTVL.

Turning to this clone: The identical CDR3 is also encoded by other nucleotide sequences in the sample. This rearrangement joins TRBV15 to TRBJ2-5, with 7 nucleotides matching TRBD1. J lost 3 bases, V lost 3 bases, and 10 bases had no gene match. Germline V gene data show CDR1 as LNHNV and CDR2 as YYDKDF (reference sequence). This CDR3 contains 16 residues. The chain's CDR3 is CATSSNTGVDKETQYF. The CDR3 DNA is TGTGCCACCAGCAGTAATACAGGGGTAGATAAAGAGACCCAGTACTTC.

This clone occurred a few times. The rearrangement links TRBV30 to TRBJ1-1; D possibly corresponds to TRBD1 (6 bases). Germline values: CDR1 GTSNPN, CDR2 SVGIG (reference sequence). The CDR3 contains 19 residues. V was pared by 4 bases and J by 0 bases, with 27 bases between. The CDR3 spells CAWTSNGGLVNRLNTEAFF. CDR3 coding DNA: TGTGCCTGGACCAGCAACGGGGGGCTCGTTAATCGATTGAACACTGAAGCTTTCTTT.

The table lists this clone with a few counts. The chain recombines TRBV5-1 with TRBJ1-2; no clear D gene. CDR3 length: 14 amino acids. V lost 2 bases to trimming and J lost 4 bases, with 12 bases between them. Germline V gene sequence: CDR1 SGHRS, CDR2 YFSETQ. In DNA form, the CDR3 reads TGCGCCAGCAGCTTTGACGGGGTCTCCTATGGCTACACCTTC. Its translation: CASSFDGVSYGYTF.

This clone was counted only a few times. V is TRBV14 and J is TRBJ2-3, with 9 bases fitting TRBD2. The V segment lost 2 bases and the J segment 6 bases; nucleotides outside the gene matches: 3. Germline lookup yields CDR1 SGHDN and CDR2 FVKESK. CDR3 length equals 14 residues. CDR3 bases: TGTGCCAGCAGCCAACTAGCGGGGATGGATACGCAGTATTTT. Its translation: CASSQLAGMDTQYF.

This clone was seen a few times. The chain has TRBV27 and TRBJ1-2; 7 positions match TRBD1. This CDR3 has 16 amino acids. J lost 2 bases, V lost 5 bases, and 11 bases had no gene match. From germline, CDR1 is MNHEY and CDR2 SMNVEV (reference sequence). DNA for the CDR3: TGTGCCAGCAGTCCTCAAAACAGGGGACGGAACTATGGCTACACCTTC. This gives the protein CASSPQNRGRNYGYTF.

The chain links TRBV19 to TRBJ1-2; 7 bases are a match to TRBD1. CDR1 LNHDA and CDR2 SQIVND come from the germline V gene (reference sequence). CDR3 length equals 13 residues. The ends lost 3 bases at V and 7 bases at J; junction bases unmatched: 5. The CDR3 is CASSIETGSGYTF. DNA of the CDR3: TGTGCCAGTAGTATCGAGACAGGGTCTGGCTACACCTTC.

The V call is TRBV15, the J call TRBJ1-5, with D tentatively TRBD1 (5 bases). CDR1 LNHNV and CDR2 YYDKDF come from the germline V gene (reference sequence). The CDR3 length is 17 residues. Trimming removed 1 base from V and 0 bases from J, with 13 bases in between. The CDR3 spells CATSRGYRIDSNQPQHF. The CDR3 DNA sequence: TGTGCCACCAGCAGAGGATACAGGATCGATAGCAATCAGCCCCAGCATTTT.

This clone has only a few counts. CDR3 DNA sequence: TGTGCCAGCAGCTCCCTGGGCCGGTCCGGTTCGGCCATATATTTT. Protein product: CASSSLGRSGSAIYF. The chain is built from TRBV28 and TRBJ1-3; D uncertain. The CDR3 has 15 residues. The V and J ends lost 6 bases and 11 bases respectively, with 23 bases between them. CDR1 MDHEN and CDR2 SYDVKM come from the germline V gene.

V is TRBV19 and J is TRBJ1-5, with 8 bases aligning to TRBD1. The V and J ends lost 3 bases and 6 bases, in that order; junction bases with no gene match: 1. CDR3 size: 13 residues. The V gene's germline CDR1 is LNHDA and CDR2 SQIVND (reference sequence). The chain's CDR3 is CASSMDRVQPQHF. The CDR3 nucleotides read TGTGCCAGTAGTATGGACAGGGTTCAGCCCCAGCATTTT.

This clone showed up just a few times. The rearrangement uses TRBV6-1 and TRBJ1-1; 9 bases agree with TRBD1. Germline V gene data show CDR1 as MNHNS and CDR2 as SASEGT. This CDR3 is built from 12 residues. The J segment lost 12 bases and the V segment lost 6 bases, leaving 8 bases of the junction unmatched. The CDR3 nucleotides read TGTGCCAGCAGCCCAGACAGGGGGAACTCTTTCTTT. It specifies CASSPDRGNSFF.

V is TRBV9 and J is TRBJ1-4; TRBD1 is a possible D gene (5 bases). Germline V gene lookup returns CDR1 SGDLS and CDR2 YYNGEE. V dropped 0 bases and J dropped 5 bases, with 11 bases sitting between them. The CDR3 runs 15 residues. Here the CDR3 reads CASSVGGDQNEKLFF. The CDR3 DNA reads TGTGCCAGCAGCGTAGGGGGGGACCAGAATGAAAAACTGTTTTTT.